This T cell receptor (beta chain) was obtained from a study of blood T cell repertoires in COVID-19. Study summary: The United States, Italy and Spain provided the acute and convalescent COVID-19 samples. The analysed material was cDNA or gDNA that came from T cells, B-cell-depleted T cells, or PBMCs.

This CDR3 has 13 amino acids. CDR1 is GTSNPN and CDR2 is SVGIG in the germline V gene (reference sequence). V lost 1 base and J lost 4; bases outside the gene matches: 3. In the study's own analysis: Estimation of nucleated cell counts relied on the amplification of reference gene primers. Sequencing was performed with immunoSEQ multiplex PCR; in TCRdb, only in-frame clones are kept and a portion is missing. V, J and clone size reflect that table, while D and trimming were determined from the DNA. In the table there are about 220,000 clones, around nine tenths of which are singletons. Participants had their cohort set by participant-reported clinical history.

What was sequenced was PBMCs or T cells enriched from blood (not recorded which). The chain carries TRBV30 and TRBJ2-7, with 8 bases identical to TRBD1. The TCR originated in a woman in her 50s with acute COVID-19. The CDR3 loop is CAWSAGGRYEQYF. The CDR3 DNA is TGTGCCTGGAGTGCAGGGGGCCGATACGAGCAGTACTTC.